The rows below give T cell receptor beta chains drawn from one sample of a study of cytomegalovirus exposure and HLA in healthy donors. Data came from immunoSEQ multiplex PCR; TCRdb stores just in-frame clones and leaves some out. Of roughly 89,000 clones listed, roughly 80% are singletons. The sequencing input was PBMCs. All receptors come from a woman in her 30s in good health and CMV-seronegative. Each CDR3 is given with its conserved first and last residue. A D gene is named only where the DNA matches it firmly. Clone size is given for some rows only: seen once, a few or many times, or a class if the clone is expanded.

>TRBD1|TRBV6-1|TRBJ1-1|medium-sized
TGTGCCAGCAGTGAAGAGGTCACAGGGGGGAACACTGAAGCTTTCTTT
CASSEEVTGGNTEAFF
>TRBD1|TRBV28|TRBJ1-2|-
TGTGCCAGCAGTCCCATTCCTACCCTGACAGGGTATGGCTACACCTTC
CASSPIPTLTGYGYTF
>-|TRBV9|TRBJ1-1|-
TGTGCCAGCAGCGTGTCAGGGAGGACTGAAGCTTTCTTT
CASSVSGRTEAFF
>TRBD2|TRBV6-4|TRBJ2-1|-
TGTGCCAGCAGTCGGACTAGTTTCCATGAGCAGTTCTTC
CASSRTSFHEQFF
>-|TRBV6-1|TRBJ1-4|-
TGTGCCAGCAGAACCGGCCTTCGGGGTGAAAAACTGTTTTTT
CASRTGLRGEKLFF
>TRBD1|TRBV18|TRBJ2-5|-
TGTGCCAGCTCACCACTGGTTGGACAGGTCGGGACCCAGTACTTC
CASSPLVGQVGTQYF
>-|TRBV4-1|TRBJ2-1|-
TGCGCCAGCAGCCAAGATAAAGCGGGCACTCGGTTCTTC
CASSQDKAGTRFF
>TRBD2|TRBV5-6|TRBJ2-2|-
TGTGCCAGCAGCCCTAGCGGGAGGGCCATCGGGGAGCTGTTTTTT
CASSPSGRAIGELFF
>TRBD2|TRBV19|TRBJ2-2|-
TGTGCCAGTTATAGCGGGAGCGGCACCGGGGAGCTGTTTTTT
CASYSGSGTGELFF
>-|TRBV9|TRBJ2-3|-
TGTGCCAGCAGCGTAGGTAGGGGGACGACAGATACGCAGTATTTT
CASSVGRGTTDTQYF
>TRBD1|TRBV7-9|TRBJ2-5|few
TGTGCCAGCAGCCGGGAGACAGGGGCACAAGAGACCCAGTACTTC
CASSRETGAQETQYF
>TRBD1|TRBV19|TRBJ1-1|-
TGTGCCAGTAGGACGGAAAGACAGGGGGCAGCTGAAGCTTTCTTT
CASRTERQGAAEAFF
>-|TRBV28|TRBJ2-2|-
TGTGCCAGCAGTTTTATCGAGGGAACCGGGGAGCTGTTTTTT
CASSFIEGTGELFF
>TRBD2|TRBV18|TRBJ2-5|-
TGTGCCAGCTCACCAGTTGGGACTAGTAAGTCCGTTGGGACCCAGTACTTC
CASSPVGTSKSVGTQYF
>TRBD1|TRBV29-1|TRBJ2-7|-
TGCAGCGTGACAGGGGGCGTTGGGAACGAGCAGTACTTC
CSVTGGVGNEQYF
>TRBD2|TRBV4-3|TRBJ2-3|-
TGCGCCAGCAGCCAAGGGAATAGCGGGAGCGCGGATACGCAGTATTTT
CASSQGNSGSADTQYF
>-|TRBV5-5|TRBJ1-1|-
TGTGCCAGCAGCTTGCCGCAGGCAAACACTGAAGCTTTCTTT
CASSLPQANTEAFF
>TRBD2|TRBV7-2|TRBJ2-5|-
TGTGCCAGCAGTCGGGAGGACCAAGAGACCCAGTACTTC
CASSREDQETQYF
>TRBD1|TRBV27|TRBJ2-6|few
TGTGCCAGCAGTTTACACAGGGACAGAAGCTCTGGGGCCAACGTCCTGACTTTC
CASSLHRDRSSGANVLTF
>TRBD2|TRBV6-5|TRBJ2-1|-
TGTGCCAGCAGCCATAGCGGGAGTCCCTACAATGAGCAGTTCTTC
CASSHSGSPYNEQFF
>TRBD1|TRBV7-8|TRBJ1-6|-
TGTGCCAGCAGCTTAAGAGGGACAGACTATAATTCACCCCTCCACTTT
CASSLRGTDYNSPLHF
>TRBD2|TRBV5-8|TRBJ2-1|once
TGTGCCAGCAGCTTGGGACTAGCGGGATGGGGTGAGCAGTTCTTC
CASSLGLAGWGEQFF
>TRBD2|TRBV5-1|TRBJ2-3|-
TGCGCCAGCAGCCTGACGGGACTAGCGGGAGCAGATACGCAGTATTTT
CASSLTGLAGADTQYF
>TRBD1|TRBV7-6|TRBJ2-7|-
TGTGCCAGCAGCTTTAGGCCCGGACAGGACTCCCTCGAGCAGTACTTC
CASSFRPGQDSLEQYF
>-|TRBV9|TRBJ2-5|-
TGTGCCAGCAGCGTAGCGAACTTCCAAGAGACCCAGTACTTC
CASSVANFQETQYF
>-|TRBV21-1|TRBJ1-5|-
TGTGCCAGCAGCAAAGTTCGGCCCAGGAATCAGCCCCAGCATTTT
CASSKVRPRNQPQHF
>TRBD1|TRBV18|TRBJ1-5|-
TGTGCCAGCTCACCTAGTGCGACAGGGGGCCAGCCCCAGCATTTT
CASSPSATGGQPQHF
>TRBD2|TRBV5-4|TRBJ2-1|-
TGTGCCAGCAGCTTAGAGACTAGCCCCCCACTCAATGAGCAGTTCTTC
CASSLETSPPLNEQFF
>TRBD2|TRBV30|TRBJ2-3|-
TGTGCCTGGAGTCGGGGACTAGCGGGAGCAGATACGCAGTATTTT
CAWSRGLAGADTQYF
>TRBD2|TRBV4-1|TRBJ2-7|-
TGCGCCAGCAGCCAATCTCCGGGACTAGCGGGCTACGAGCAGTACTTC
CASSQSPGLAGYEQYF
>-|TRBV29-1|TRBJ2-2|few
TGCAGCGTTGACAGGGGGAACACCGGGGAGCTGTTTTTT
CSVDRGNTGELFF
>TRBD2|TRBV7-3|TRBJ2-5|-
TGTGCCAGCAGCTCTTTAGCGGGAGTTCATGAGCAGTACTTC
CASSSLAGVHEQYF
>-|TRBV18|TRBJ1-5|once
TGTGCCAGCTCACCATCAGCCAGGGGTAAGAATCAGCTCCAGCATTTT
CASSPSARGKNQLQHF
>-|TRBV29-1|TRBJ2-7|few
TGCAGCGTTAGGACCGGTGTGGGAGGCGACGAGCAGTACTTC
CSVRTGVGGDEQYF
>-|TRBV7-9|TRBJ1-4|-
TGTGCCGTCGCGCCCCAGGGTACAACTAATGAAAAACTGTTTTTT
CAVAPQGTTNEKLFF
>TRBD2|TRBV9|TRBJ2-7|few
TGTGCCAGCAGCGTAGGGGCGCGGGAGGGGTACTACGAGCAGTACTTC
CASSVGAREGYYEQYF
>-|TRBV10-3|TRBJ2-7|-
TGTGCCCCCATTACGCCCACTAGTTCCTACGAGCAGTACTTC
CAPITPTSSYEQYF
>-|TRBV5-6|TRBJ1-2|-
TGTGCCAGCAGCTTAGTAGGGGTTGGCTACACCTTC
CASSLVGVGYTF
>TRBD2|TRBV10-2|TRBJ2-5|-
TGCGCCAGCAGAACTAGCGGGGGACAAGAGACCCAGTACTTC
CASRTSGGQETQYF
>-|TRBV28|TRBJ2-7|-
TGTGCCAGCAACATTTTAGAGGACGAGCAGTACTTC
CASNILEDEQYF
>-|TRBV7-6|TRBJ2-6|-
TGTGCCAGCAGCAAAGACAGAACTGGGGCCAACGTCCTGACTTTC
CASSKDRTGANVLTF
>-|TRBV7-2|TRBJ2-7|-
TGTGCCAGCCGGCTAGGAGCTCTATACGAGCAGTACTTC
CASRLGALYEQYF
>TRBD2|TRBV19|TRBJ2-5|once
TGTGCCAGTAGCCATAAAGGGGTTAAAAGCGGGAGGTATGAGACCCAGTACTTC
CASSHKGVKSGRYETQYF
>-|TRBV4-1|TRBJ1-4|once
TGCGCCAGCAGCCAATCCTGGGGGGGGACAACTAATGAAAAACTGTTTTTT
CASSQSWGGTTNEKLFF